A single sample is the source of the 16 T cell receptor beta chains below, sequenced in a study of T cell responses to AZD1222 COVID-19 vaccine. TCRdb's copy holds only in-frame clones and misses some; the assay was immunoSEQ multiplex PCR. The profile shows 120,000 to 150,000 clones, around nine tenths of them singletons. The sample was peripheral blood, taken on day 0 of AZD1222 vaccination. These receptors came from an adult in good health.

The V and J genes are TRBV7-8 and TRBJ1-6; D unresolved. V was trimmed by 1 base and J by 4 bases, leaving 11 bases between them. The CDR3 spans 16 residues. The germline CDR1 and CDR2 sequences are SGHVS and FQNEAQ. The CDR3 sequence: CASSLDEWVYNSPLHF. The CDR3 DNA is TGTGCCAGCAGCTTAGATGAATGGGTGTATAATTCACCCCTCCACTTT.

This clone appeared a single time. The V and J genes are TRBV2 and TRBJ1-1, with unresolved D. Germline V gene lookup returns CDR1 SNHLY and CDR2 FYNNEI. The CDR3 is made up of 15 amino acids. V was shortened by 7 bases and J by 5 bases, with 20 bases between the two germline ends. The CDR3 here is CASTERALPGTEAFF. The CDR3 nucleotides read TGTGCCAGCACCGAGCGCGCCCTCCCGGGTACTGAAGCTTTCTTT.

The rearrangement joins TRBV6-4 to TRBJ2-2; 7 bases are shared with TRBD1. CDR3 length: 15 amino acids. The germline V gene encodes CDR1 MRHNA and CDR2 SNTAGT. V shed 4 bases and J 1 base; nucleotides not matched to a gene: 3. In DNA form, the CDR3 reads TGTGCCAGCAGTGGAACAGGGGTGAACACCGGGGAGCTGTTTTTT. This sequence encodes CASSGTGVNTGELFF.

This rearrangement joins TRBV5-5 to TRBJ1-6; 9 bases align to TRBD1. The CDR3 loop spans 18 amino acids. Germline CDR1 reads SGHKS; CDR2 reads YYEKEE (reference sequence). Trimming took 4 bases from V and 9 from J; bases not matched to a gene: 17. Written as DNA, the CDR3 is TGTGCCAGCAGCCCCCTACACCGGGACAGGGTTGTTGGTTCACCCCTCCACTTT. This gives the protein CASSPLHRDRVVGSPLHF.

The CDR3 coding sequence is TGCAGTGCTAGTCCCTCGGGGGGCAGTGCCTTCTACGAGCAGTACTTC. This translates into CSASPSGGSAFYEQYF. The J gene is TRBJ2-7, the V gene TRBV20-1; weak D call: TRBD2 (7 bases). The V and J ends lost 3 bases and 3 bases respectively, with 21 bases between them. Germline CDR1 is DFQATT and CDR2 is SNEGSKA (reference sequence). This CDR3 has 16 residues.

This sequence joins TRBV7-9 and TRBJ1-1; D is ambiguous. Trimming removed 1 base from V and 5 bases from J, with 11 bases in between. Germline V gene lookup returns CDR1 SEHNR and CDR2 FQNEAQ (reference sequence). The CDR3 extends over 14 amino acids. In DNA form, the CDR3 reads TGTGCCAGCAGCTTAGTGGTGTCGGGGACTGAAGCTTTCTTT. This encodes CASSLVVSGTEAFF.

The gene calls are TRBV11-2 and TRBJ1-1; possible D gene TRBD1, 6 bases. The CDR3 totals 13 residues. Trimming cost V 0 bases and J 10 bases, with 12 bases left between them. The germline gives CDR1 SGHAT, CDR2 FQNNGV. Here the CDR3 reads CASSLDQGRGAFF. The DNA of the CDR3 is TGTGCCAGCAGCTTAGATCAAGGCAGGGGAGCTTTCTTT.

The chain combines TRBV6-5 with TRBJ1-6; D remains ambiguous. This CDR3 comprises 16 residues. Germline V CDR1 and CDR2: MNHEY, SVGAGI. V dropped 1 base and J dropped 7 bases, with 14 bases sitting between them. CDR3 sequence: CASSYLAAVSNSPLHF. The DNA for the CDR3 is TGTGCCAGCAGTTACTTGGCTGCCGTGAGCAATTCACCCCTCCACTTT.

The chain links TRBV2 to TRBJ1-1, with a possible D match to TRBD1 (5 bases). Germline values: CDR1 SNHLY, CDR2 FYNNEI. The CDR3 has 17 residues. V lost 3 bases, J lost 0 bases, and 17 bases lay in between. CDR3 bases: TGTGCCAGCAGTGAGCGACAGACGAACCTCATGAACACTGAAGCTTTCTTT. Protein: CASSERQTNLMNTEAFF.

The J gene is TRBJ2-3, the V gene TRBV4-3; 8 bases agree with TRBD2. Unmatched junction bases numbered 4, after V lost 0 bases and J lost 11 bases. The germline CDR1 and CDR2 sequences are LGHNA and YSLEER. This CDR3 is 13 amino acids long. The CDR3 nucleotides are TGCGCCAGCAGCCAAGAGTTGCGGGAGGAGCAGTATTTT. Protein product: CASSQELREEQYF.

As regards this clone: The germline gene is not matched at one end of the junction; a read error may be the cause. The gene calls are TRBV12-3 or TRBV12-4 and TRBJ1-3; D perhaps matches TRBD1 (6 bases). CDR3 length equals 11 residues. The CDR3 region is CASSLDRVSSF. The CDR3 DNA reads TGTGCCAGCAGTTTAGACAGGGTGAGCTCCTTT.

The rearrangement joins TRBV28 to TRBJ1-1, with TRBD1 matching 7 bases. The V and J ends lost 6 bases and 3 bases, in that order; junction bases with no gene match: 13. The CDR3 has 16 residues. CDR1 is MDHEN and CDR2 is SYDVKM in the germline V gene. The CDR3 loop reads CASRRGRRTSYTEAFF. The DNA of the CDR3 is TGTGCCAGCAGGAGGGGGCGCAGGACGAGCTACACTGAAGCTTTCTTT.

The V gene is TRBV30, the J gene TRBJ2-7; TRBD2 matches at 9 bases. J gave up 3 bases and V 3 bases, and 6 bases lay outside the gene matches. This CDR3 has 14 residues. Germline assignment: CDR1 GTSNPN and CDR2 SVGIG (reference sequence). CDR3: CAWSAGGNIYEQYF. The CDR3 coding sequence is TGTGCCTGGAGCGCGGGGGGGAACATCTACGAGCAGTACTTC.

This clone has a single count. J is TRBJ1-1 and V is TRBV7-9; 11 nucleotides match TRBD1. The germline V gene encodes CDR1 SEHNR and CDR2 FQNEAQ (reference sequence). J lost 9 bases, V lost 6 bases, and 9 bases had no gene match. This CDR3 is 14 amino acids long. CDR3 coding DNA: TGTGCCAGCAGTGCCGGGACAGGGGGTTGGAAAGCTTTCTTT. This translates into CASSAGTGGWKAFF.

The rearrangement joins TRBV5-1 to TRBJ2-3; D gene unclear. Trimming removed 4 bases from V and 6 bases from J, with 15 bases in between. Germline-derived CDR1 and CDR2 are SGHRS and YFSETQ. This CDR3 has 14 amino acids. CDR3 protein: CASSPPYPQDTQYF. The CDR3, as DNA: TGCGCCAGCAGCCCTCCATACCCACAGGATACGCAGTATTTT.

The chain has TRBV18 and TRBJ2-7; TRBD2 matches at 7 bases. The CDR3 is 14 residues long. The J segment lost 3 bases and the V segment lost 3 bases, leaving 5 bases of the junction unmatched. CDR1 is KGHSH and CDR2 is LQKENI in the germline V gene. CDR3 sequence: CASSPSGGSYEQYF. The CDR3, as DNA: TGTGCCAGCTCACCTTCTGGCGGGAGCTACGAGCAGTACTTC.